The clone carrying this TCR beta chain was detected ten times or more. There are 17 residues in the CDR3. The V end was cut by 0 bases, the J end by 8 bases, with 20 bases between. Germline assignment: CDR1 SGHTA and CDR2 FQGNSA. The data stem from a study of identical twins. TCRdb independently ran MiXCR on the 5' RACE reads; one entry per CDR3 protein. This sample has some 500,000 distinct CDR3 sequences, with over 8.5% found just once. Separately, the same data were catalogued under a study of yellow fever vaccine responses in identical twins.

This TCR came from a woman between 18 and 29 years old in good health. Sample: PBMCs. This chain links TRBV7-2 with TRBJ2-1; D assignment may be TRBD1 or TRBD2 (6 bases each). The CDR3 nucleotides are TGTGCCAGCAGCTTAGCCTATCTTCCGGGGGCGATCGATGAGCAGTTCTTC. Translated: CASSLAYLPGAIDEQFF. Filled out from reference TRBV7-2 and TRBJ2-1, the complete variable domain reads GAGVSQSPSNKVTEKGKDVELRCDPISGHTALYWYRQSLGQGLEFLIYFQGNSAPDKSGLPSDRFSAERTGGSVSTLTIQRTQQEDSAVYLCASSLAYLPGAIDEQFFGPGTRLTVL.